This T cell receptor (beta chain) was profiled in a study of radiation and T cells in renal cell carcinoma. Study findings and constraints: Top tumor clonotypes rose in blood 2 weeks post-radiation, then contracted.

Turning to this clone: Antigen: not known. One end of the junction is discordant with germline, which a read error may explain.

Stated time point: blood 2 weeks post-SBRT. The sample's treatment: 15 Gy SBRT to primary tumor, nephrectomy 4 weeks later. The patient's renal cell carcinoma had clear cell pathology. CDR1 is LGHNA and CDR2 is YSLEER in the germline V gene. The CDR3 contains 16 residues. Libraries were prepared by immunoSEQ multiplex PCR; TCRdb keeps only in-frame clonotypes and omits some of them. The sample has more than 65,000 clones, approximately 83% seen once. The sequence was collected from a woman between 50 and 59 years old with renal cell carcinoma. The sample in question was blood, obtained from a patient whose treatment included radiotherapy and nephrectomy. J is TRBJ2-7 and V is TRBV4-3, with 11 bases that match TRBD2. In nucleotides, the CDR3 is TGCGCCAGCAGCCAAGTGTTAGCGGGAGGGTCCTCCGAGCAGTACTTC. Translated: CASSQVLAGGSSEQYF.